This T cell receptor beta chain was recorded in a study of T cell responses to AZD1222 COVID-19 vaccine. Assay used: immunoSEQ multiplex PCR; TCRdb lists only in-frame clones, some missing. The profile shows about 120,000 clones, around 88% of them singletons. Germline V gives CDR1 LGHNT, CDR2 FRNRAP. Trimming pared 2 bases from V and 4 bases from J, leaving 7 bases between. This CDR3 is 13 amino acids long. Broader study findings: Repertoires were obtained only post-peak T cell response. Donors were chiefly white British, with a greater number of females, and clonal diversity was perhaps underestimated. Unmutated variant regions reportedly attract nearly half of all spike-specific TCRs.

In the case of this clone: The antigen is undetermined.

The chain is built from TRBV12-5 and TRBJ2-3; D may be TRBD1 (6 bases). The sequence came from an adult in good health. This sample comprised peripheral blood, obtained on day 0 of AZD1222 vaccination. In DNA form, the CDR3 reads TGTGCTAGTGGTTTGCAGGGGTCAGATACGCAGTATTTT. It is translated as CASGLQGSDTQYF.